A single sample is the source of the 12 T cell receptor beta chains below, sequenced in a study of blood T cell repertoires in COVID-19. Assay used: immunoSEQ multiplex PCR; TCRdb lists only in-frame clones, some missing. The sample has about 120,000 clones; 79% are singletons. The sample was peripheral blood. These receptors all stem from a woman aged 80 or over with acute or convalescent COVID-19.

CDR3 nucleotides: TGTGCCAGCCAGGGGGTGAACACTGAAGCTTTCTTT. Residues: CASQGVNTEAFF. V gene TRBV28 combines with J gene TRBJ1-1; TRBD1 aligns across 7 bases. This CDR3 is built from 12 residues. Germline loops: CDR1 MDHEN, CDR2 SYDVKM. V shed 8 bases and J 0 bases; nucleotides not matched to a gene: 0.

J is TRBJ2-1 and V is TRBV7-8; 9 nucleotides match TRBD2. Unmatched junction bases numbered 14, after V lost 0 bases and J lost 8 bases. This CDR3 is 18 amino acids long. Germline V gives CDR1 SGHVS, CDR2 FQNEAQ. In DNA, the CDR3 is TGTGCCAGCAGCTTAGCGCTGGCTAGCGGGAAGACGGGGTATGAGCAGTTCTTC. Translation gives CASSLALASGKTGYEQFF. The whole variable domain, remainder taken from reference TRBV7-8 and TRBJ2-1, is GAGVSQSPRYKVAKRGQDVALRCDPISGHVSLFWYQQALGQGPEFLTYFQNEAQLDKSGLPSDRFFAERPEGSVSTLKIQRTQQEDSAVYLCASSLALASGKTGYEQFFGPGTRLTVL.

This chain links TRBV4-3 with TRBJ1-2; unclear D gene. This CDR3 region has 16 residues. Between the trimmed V and J ends, which lost 0 bases and 7 bases, there was a span of 18 bases. Germline-derived CDR1 and CDR2 are LGHNA and YSLEER. The CDR3: CASSQDRRNSMVGYTF. The CDR3 nucleotides are TGCGCCAGCAGCCAAGATCGGAGGAATTCTATGGTTGGCTACACCTTC.

V gene TRBV6-5 combines with J gene TRBJ2-3; 8 positions match TRBD2. This CDR3 is built from 16 residues. Germline lookup yields CDR1 MNHEY and CDR2 SVGAGI. With V trimmed by 0 bases and J by 2 bases, 4 bases remained unmatched. Here the CDR3 DNA reads TGTGCCAGCAGTTACTCAGGACTAGCATCCACAGATACGCAGTATTTT. It is translated as CASSYSGLASTDTQYF.

This sequence joins TRBV19 and TRBJ2-2; 8 positions match TRBD1. V lost 6 bases to trimming and J lost 4 bases; unmatched junction nucleotides: 7. CDR3 length: 15 residues. Germline V gives CDR1 LNHDA, CDR2 SQIVND (reference sequence). CDR3 sequence: CASSSGTGSTGELFF. The CDR3 DNA is TGTGCCAGTAGCTCCGGGACAGGCAGCACCGGGGAGCTGTTTTTT.

J is TRBJ2-5 and V is TRBV19; 7 nucleotides agree with TRBD1. The CDR3 spans 15 residues. V shed 2 bases and J 3 bases; nucleotides not matched to a gene: 6. CDR1 and CDR2 from the germline V gene are LNHDA and SQIVND (reference sequence). The chain's CDR3 is CASSIRDSWEETQYF. CDR3 in DNA: TGTGCCAGTAGTATAAGGGACAGCTGGGAAGAGACCCAGTACTTC.

This clone was seen once. V gene TRBV19 combines with J gene TRBJ1-5; 8 bases fit TRBD1. Germline V gene lookup returns CDR1 LNHDA and CDR2 SQIVND (reference sequence). This CDR3 has 14 amino acids. J was trimmed by 1 base and V by 8 bases; bases with no gene match: 4. DNA for the CDR3: TGTGCCAGTTTGGACAGGGCCAGCAATCAGCCCCAGCATTTT. It is translated as CASLDRASNQPQHF. Filled out from reference TRBV19 and TRBJ1-5, the complete variable domain reads DGGITQSPKYLFRKEGQNVTLSCEQNLNHDAMYWYRQDPGQGLRLIYYSQIVNDFQKGDIAEGYSVSREKKESFPLTVTSAQKNPTAFYLCASLDRASNQPQHFGDGTRLSIL.

This chain connects TRBV6-1 to TRBJ2-7; a possible D gene is TRBD2 (6 bases). Germline assignment: CDR1 MNHNS and CDR2 SASEGT. CDR3 length: 16 residues. V was shortened by 1 base and J by 0 bases, with 13 bases between the two germline ends. This CDR3 reads CASSEVGRGSSYEQYF. The CDR3 nucleotides read TGTGCCAGCAGTGAAGTAGGACGGGGGAGCTCCTACGAGCAGTACTTC.

The chain combines TRBV9 with TRBJ2-1; TRBD2 is a possible D gene (6 bases). This CDR3 has 16 residues. Trimming took off 3 bases at V and 3 bases at J, with 16 bases between the two ends. Germline assignment: CDR1 SGDLS and CDR2 YYNGEE. The DNA of the CDR3 is TGTGCCAGCAGCGCGGACGGGAGCATTAACTACAATGAGCAGTTCTTC. As protein: CASSADGSINYNEQFF. The variable domain in full, with the rest retrieved from reference TRBV9 and TRBJ2-1, is DSGVTQTPKHLITATGQRVTLRCSPRSGDLSVYWYQQSLDQGLQFLIQYYNGEERAKGNILERFSAQQFPDLHSELNLSSLELGDSALYFCASSADGSINYNEQFFGPGTRLTVL.

Points on this clone: Other nucleotide sequences from this sample produce the same CDR3. The chain uses TRBV9 and TRBJ1-1; D may be TRBD1 (5 bases). Trimming cost V 2 bases and J 2 bases, with 10 bases left between them. The germline CDR1 and CDR2 sequences are SGDLS and YYNGEE. There are 14 residues in the CDR3. CDR3 coding DNA: TGTGCCAGCAGCGTCGCGACAGATAACACTGAAGCTTTCTTT. Protein sequence: CASSVATDNTEAFF.

The CDR3 nucleotides are TGTGCCAGCAGAACCGACAGCAATGAGCAGTTCTTC. It yields the protein CASRTDSNEQFF. The chain is built from TRBV5-6 and TRBJ2-1; D may be TRBD1 (5 bases). Germline V gene sequence: CDR1 SGHDT, CDR2 YYEEEE. CDR3 size: 12 residues. The ends were cut back, 5 bases at V and 6 bases at J, with 9 bases in the middle.

The chain has TRBV29-1 and TRBJ1-1; TRBD1 agrees at 8 bases. Germline-derived CDR1 and CDR2 are SQVTM and ANQGSEA. This CDR3 region has 12 residues. J was trimmed by 4 bases and V by 5 bases; bases with no gene match: 3. CDR3 amino acids: CSVLGTGTEAFF. The CDR3 nucleotides are TGCAGCGTTCTGGGGACAGGCACTGAAGCTTTCTTT.